The clone carrying this TCR beta chain has a handful of counts. Per the original methods: Amplification with reference gene primers provided the estimates of nucleated cell counts. Measured with immunoSEQ multiplex PCR; TCRdb has only the in-frame clones, and not every one. V and J calls and clone size are given by that table; D and trimming were obtained from the DNA. The sample consists of fewer than 35,000 clones, 85% to 90% of them appearing once. These data are taken from a study of blood T cell repertoires in COVID-19. Study-level information: Acute and convalescent COVID-19 samples came from the United States, Italy and Spain. T cells, B-cell-depleted T cells, or PBMCs supplied cDNA or gDNA.

The sequenced sample was peripheral blood. The sequence was collected from a human donor in a cohort sampled during active COVID-19.

The DNA for the CDR3 is TGTGCCAGCAGCTTAGAAGGGACAGGGATCAATCAGCCCCAGCATTTT. Translation: CASSLEGTGINQPQHF. The chain carries TRBV5-8 and TRBJ1-5, with TRBD1 identical over 9 bases. With 2 bases clipped from V and 3 bases from J, the junction kept 6 bases outside the gene matches. CDR1 is SGHTS, CDR2 YDEGEE, per germline. The CDR3 is 16 residues long.